Below, 12 T cell receptor beta chains from the same sample are listed, as sequenced in a study of T cell responses to AZD1222 COVID-19 vaccine. Only in-frame clones appear in the TCRdb table, and some are missing; sequencing was by immunoSEQ multiplex PCR. The data contain around 160,000 clones, under 95% of them seen just once; the ten biggest clones take up under 2%. This specimen consisted of peripheral blood, obtained on day 0 of AZD1222 vaccination. The receptors originated from an adult in good health.

V and J are TRBV4-1 and TRBJ1-4; D ambiguous. V was cut by 4 bases and J by 10 bases, with 19 bases left in between. The germline V gene encodes CDR1 MGHRA and CDR2 YSYEKL. The CDR3 contains 15 residues. The DNA for the CDR3 is TGCGCCAGCAGCCTCCTCCGGGAGCCCAGCGGAAAACTGTTTTTT. Encoded protein: CASSLLREPSGKLFF.

This chain connects TRBV5-4 to TRBJ1-2; a possible D gene is TRBD1 (6 bases). The germline gives CDR1 SGHNT, CDR2 YYREEE (reference sequence). This CDR3 has 14 amino acids. V lost 0 bases to trimming and J lost 6 bases, with 12 bases between them. The chain's CDR3 is CASSLAAGADGYTF. Here the CDR3 DNA reads TGTGCCAGCAGCTTGGCAGCGGGGGCTGATGGCTACACCTTC.

The chain is built from TRBV10-2 and TRBJ2-5; 7 bases line up with TRBD2. The ends lost 0 bases at V and 5 bases at J; junction bases unmatched: 3. The germline CDR1 and CDR2 sequences are WSHSY and SAAADI. The length of the CDR3 is 14 residues. CDR3 in DNA: TGCGCCAGCAGTGAGTCGGCGGGAGCGGAGACCCAGTACTTC. Translating gives CASSESAGAETQYF.

The rearrangement links TRBV7-9 to TRBJ2-3, with D maybe TRBD1 (5 bases). There are 13 residues in the CDR3. Trimming pared 5 bases from V and 3 bases from J, leaving 9 bases between. Germline loops: CDR1 SEHNR, CDR2 FQNEAQ (reference sequence). The DNA of the CDR3 is TGTGCCAGCAGCAATAGGGGTACAGATACGCAGTATTTT. Protein sequence: CASSNRGTDTQYF.

This sequence joins TRBV9 and TRBJ2-3; a weak D match, TRBD2 (6 bases). This CDR3 comprises 16 residues. Trimming removed 4 bases from V and 0 bases from J, with 15 bases in between. In germline, CDR1 is SGDLS, CDR2 YYNGEE. The CDR3 DNA follows: TGTGCCAGCAGCACCAGAGCGGGTGCTAGCACAGATACGCAGTATTTT. This translates into CASSTRAGASTDTQYF.

The rearrangement joins TRBV6-2 or TRBV6-3 to TRBJ2-1; 10 bases are shared with TRBD1. With V trimmed by 6 bases and J by 5 bases, 7 bases remained unmatched. The V gene's germline CDR1 is MNHEY and CDR2 SVGEGT. The CDR3 contains 15 residues. The CDR3 loop is CASSLGTGAHNEQFF. In DNA form, the CDR3 reads TGTGCCAGCAGCCTCGGGACAGGGGCCCACAATGAGCAGTTCTTC.

V is TRBV11-2 and J is TRBJ1-2; the D is unclear. The germline CDR1 and CDR2 sequences are SGHAT and FQNNGV. V was cut by 2 bases and J by 0 bases, with 7 bases left in between. This CDR3 contains 14 residues. Here the CDR3 DNA reads TGTGCCAGCAGCTTAAACACGGCTAACTATGGCTACACCTTC. It is translated as CASSLNTANYGYTF.

V is TRBV7-3 and J is TRBJ1-2; D is ambiguous. This CDR3 has 13 amino acids. Trimming took off 4 bases at V and 7 bases at J, with 13 bases between the two ends. Germline assignment: CDR1 SGHTA and CDR2 FQGTGA. The CDR3 nucleotides are TGTGCCAGCAGCTCCCAGGACCGGGGTGGCTACACCTTC. Translation gives CASSSQDRGGYTF.

The V gene is TRBV6-5, the J gene TRBJ1-2, with 8 bases lining up with TRBD1. Germline CDR1 MNHEY, CDR2 SVGAGI. This CDR3 has 14 amino acids. Trimming cost V 6 bases and J 8 bases; bases outside gene matches: 11. This CDR3 is CASRNRGSGWGYTF. CDR3 DNA: TGTGCCAGCAGAAACAGGGGGAGCGGTTGGGGCTACACCTTC.

The chain couples TRBV19 to TRBJ2-1; no reliable D call. Germline V gene sequence: CDR1 LNHDA, CDR2 SQIVND (reference sequence). The CDR3 spans 15 residues. Trimming pared 5 bases from V and 0 bases from J, leaving 11 bases between. The CDR3 protein is CASSDLGLSYNEQFF. CDR3 bases: TGTGCCAGTAGTGACCTTGGTCTCTCCTACAATGAGCAGTTCTTC.

V and J are TRBV29-1 and TRBJ2-1; D gene unclear. CDR1 is SQVTM and CDR2 is ANQGSEA in the germline V gene. The CDR3 extends over 12 amino acids. Trimming left V 2 bases short and J 7 bases short, with 9 bases between. In DNA form, the CDR3 reads TGCAGCGTTGAAATGGTGGGGAATGAGCAGTTCTTC. Translation gives CSVEMVGNEQFF.

The rearrangement links TRBV6-1 to TRBJ2-3; D perhaps matches TRBD2 (6 bases). In germline, CDR1 is MNHNS, CDR2 SASEGT. Trimming removed 1 base at V and 12 bases at J, with 14 bases between. The length of the CDR3 is 13 residues. For the CDR3, the DNA is TGTGCCAGCAGTGAAGGGGGGGTCCCGCCCCAGTATTTT. Translated, it gives CASSEGGVPPQYF.